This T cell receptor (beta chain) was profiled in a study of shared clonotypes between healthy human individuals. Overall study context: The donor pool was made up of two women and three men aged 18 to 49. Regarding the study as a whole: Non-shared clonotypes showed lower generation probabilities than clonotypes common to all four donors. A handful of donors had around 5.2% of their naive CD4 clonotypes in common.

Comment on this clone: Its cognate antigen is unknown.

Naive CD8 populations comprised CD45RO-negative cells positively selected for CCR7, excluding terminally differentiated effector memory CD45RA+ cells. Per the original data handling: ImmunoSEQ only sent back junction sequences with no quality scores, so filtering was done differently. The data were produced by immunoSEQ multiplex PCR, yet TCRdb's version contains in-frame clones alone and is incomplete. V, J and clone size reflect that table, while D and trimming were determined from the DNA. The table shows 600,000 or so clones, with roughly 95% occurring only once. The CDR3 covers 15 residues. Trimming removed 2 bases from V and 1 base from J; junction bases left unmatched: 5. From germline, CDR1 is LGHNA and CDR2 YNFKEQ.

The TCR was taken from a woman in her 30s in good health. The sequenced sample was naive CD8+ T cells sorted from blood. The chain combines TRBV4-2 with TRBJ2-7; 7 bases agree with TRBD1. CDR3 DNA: TGTGCCAGCAGCCAAAACAGGGGCAAATCCTACGAGCAGTACTTC. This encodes CASSQNRGKSYEQYF.